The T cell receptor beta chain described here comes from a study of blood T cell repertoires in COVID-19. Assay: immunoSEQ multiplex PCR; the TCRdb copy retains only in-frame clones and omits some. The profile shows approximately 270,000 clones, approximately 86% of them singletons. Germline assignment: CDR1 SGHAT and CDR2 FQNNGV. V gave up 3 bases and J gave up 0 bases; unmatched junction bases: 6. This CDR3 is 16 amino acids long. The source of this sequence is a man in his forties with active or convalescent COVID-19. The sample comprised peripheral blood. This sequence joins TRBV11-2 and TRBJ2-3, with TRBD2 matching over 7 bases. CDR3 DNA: TGTGCCAGCAGCTTCCTTAGCGGGTCTAGCACAGATACGCAGTATTTT. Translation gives CASSFLSGSSTDTQYF.